This is a list of T cell receptor beta chains from one sample in a study of control samples from healthy donors and cancer patients. Method: immunoSEQ multiplex PCR; TCRdb's copy keeps in-frame clones and lacks some. Of 150,000 to 200,000 clones listed, 90% to 95% were seen once; the top ten hold 1.1% to 1.5%. The sample taken for sequencing was blood. All receptors come from a woman aged 18-29 years in good health. Each CDR3 is given with its conserved first and last residue. Fields, in order: D gene, clone size, J gene, V gene, CDR3 DNA, CDR3 protein. The D gene is left open where the match is weak. For some rows the clone size is stated as once, few or many, or as a class when expanded; others skip it.

. . TRBJ1-1 TRBV28 TGTGCCAGCAGTTTATGGGGGGGGGCGAACACTGAAGCTTTCTTT CASSLWGGANTEAFF
TRBD2 . TRBJ2-1 TRBV6-1 TGTGCCAGCAGTGGTCGACTAGCGGGGAGTTACAATGAGCAGTTCTTC CASSGRLAGSYNEQFF
. . TRBJ2-3 TRBV6-4 TGTGCCAGCAGTCGACTCCCTGGGGCAGATACGCAGTATTTT CASSRLPGADTQYF
. . TRBJ1-2 TRBV4-2 TGTGCCAGCAGCCTGGGACACGCGAACTATGGCTACACCTTC CASSLGHANYGYTF
TRBD1 . TRBJ1-5 TRBV19 TGTGCCAGTAGCCGGGACAGGAATCAGCCCCAGCATTTT CASSRDRNQPQHF
. . TRBJ1-5 TRBV2 TGTGCCAGCAGCAAAGGGACACCAAATCAGCCCCAGCATTTT CASSKGTPNQPQHF
. . TRBJ2-1 TRBV29-1 TGCAGCGCTGAGGGTGGGGCCCACAATGAGCAGTTCTTC CSAEGGAHNEQFF
. . TRBJ1-1 TRBV9 TGTGCCAGCAGCGTAGCTGGGCAGGTGAACACTGAAGCTTTCTTT CASSVAGQVNTEAFF
. . TRBJ1-4 TRBV4-1 TGCGCCAGCAGCCAAGGAAGAGGGCACGATTCAACTAATGAAAAACTGTTTTTT CASSQGRGHDSTNEKLFF
TRBD1 once TRBJ1-2 TRBV28 TGTGCCAGCAGTTTTCGAGGGGGCGCTTTGTCATTCTATGGCTACACCTTC CASSFRGGALSFYGYTF
. . TRBJ2-1 TRBV9 TGTGCCAGCAGCGTAGAGGGAATAGGAAGCTCCTACAATGAGCAGTTCTTC CASSVEGIGSSYNEQFF
. . TRBJ1-1 TRBV10-2 TGCGCCAGCAGGGTTTTCGCCTCTAACACTGAAGCTTTCTTT CASRVFASNTEAFF
. . TRBJ1-5 TRBV25-1 TGTGCCAGCAGTGATAAGGGACACCTTTACAATCAGCCCCAGCATTTT CASSDKGHLYNQPQHF
. . TRBJ1-4 TRBV11-2 TGTGCCAGCAGCTTCCAGAGTAATGAAAAACTGTTTTTT CASSFQSNEKLFF
. . TRBJ2-3 TRBV7-9 TGTGCCAGCAGCTTACAGACTACAGATACGCAGTATTTT CASSLQTTDTQYF
. . TRBJ1-6 TRBV6-5 TGTGCCAGCAGCTTCGGACAGAATAATTCACCCCTCCACTTT CASSFGQNNSPLHF
TRBD2 . TRBJ2-1 TRBV2 TGTGCCAGCAGACGCGGGGGGGCCCTTCCGTTCTTC CASRRGGALPFF
TRBD1 . TRBJ2-7 TRBV10-2 TGCGCCAGCAGGCCCGACGGACAGGGAAACTCCTACGAGCAGTACTTC CASRPDGQGNSYEQYF
TRBD1 . TRBJ1-2 TRBV20-1 TGCAGTGCCGACAGGGGGTATGGCTACACCTTC CSADRGYGYTF
. . TRBJ2-3 TRBV24-1 TGTGCCACCAGGGGGAGGAGCGGAACATCATGGGATACGCAGTATTTT CATRGRSGTSWDTQYF
. . TRBJ2-7 TRBV10-2 TGCGCCAGCAGACAAGACAGCTACGAGCAGTACTTC CASRQDSYEQYF
. . TRBJ1-6 TRBV7-8 TGTGCCAGCAGCTTAGGGGAAACAGCAAATTCACCCCTCCACTTT CASSLGETANSPLHF
. . TRBJ2-2 TRBV29-1 TGCAGCGTTGATCTCGGGGGTTGGGCCGGGGAGCTGTTTTTT CSVDLGGWAGELFF
. . TRBJ2-5 TRBV7-2 TGTGCCAGCAGCCACCGGGCAGAGACCCAGTACTTC CASSHRAETQYF
TRBD2 . TRBJ2-1 TRBV19 TGTGCCAGCCGAGGGGCGGGACTAGCGGGAAGGGATGAGCAGTTCTTC CASRGAGLAGRDEQFF
. . TRBJ1-2 TRBV19 TGTGCCAGTAGTATCGATCCCGACGGGTATGGCTACACCTTC CASSIDPDGYGYTF
TRBD2 . TRBJ2-7 TRBV4-1 TGCGCCAGCAGCCGATCAACTAGCGTAGGCTACGAGCAGTACTTC CASSRSTSVGYEQYF
. . TRBJ2-7 TRBV28 TGTGCCAGCAGGACTAGTTACGAGCAGTACTTC CASRTSYEQYF
. . TRBJ1-4 TRBV7-2 TGTGCCAGCAGCTTACAGGGTAATGAAAAACTGTTTTTT CASSLQGNEKLFF
. . TRBJ2-7 TRBV11-3 TGTGCCAGCAGCTTGGACCGCTACGAGCAGTACTTC CASSLDRYEQYF
. . TRBJ1-1 TRBV11-3 TGTGCCAGCAGCTTAACAGGGTTCACTGAAGCTTTCTTT CASSLTGFTEAFF
. . TRBJ2-7 TRBV28 TGTGCCAGCAGTTTCGCAGGGACCTACGAGCAGTACTTC CASSFAGTYEQYF
. . TRBJ1-4 TRBV11-2 TGTGCCAGCAGTTGGACCCCAACTAATGAAAAACTGTTTTTT CASSWTPTNEKLFF
TRBD2 . TRBJ2-5 TRBV27 TGTGCCAGCAGTTCCTGGGAGGGCGCAGAGACCCAGTACTTC CASSSWEGAETQYF
. . TRBJ1-3 TRBV28 TGTGCCAGCAGTTTCCGAGGGACCGGAAACACCATATATTTT CASSFRGTGNTIYF
. few TRBJ2-5 TRBV5-1 TGCGCCAGCAGATCAAGGGAAGGGGAGACCCAGTACTTC CASRSREGETQYF
. . TRBJ1-2 TRBV27 TGTGCCAGCAGTTCAGGGGACCGCTTTTCCTATGGCTACACCTTC CASSSGDRFSYGYTF
TRBD2 . TRBJ2-3 TRBV5-1 TGCGCCAGCAGCGGCCCAGGGAGGGTCGTGGATACGCAGTATTTT CASSGPGRVVDTQYF
. . TRBJ1-5 TRBV24-1 TGTGCCACCAGTGAGTCAGGGGTGGTGCGGCCCCAGCATTTT CATSESGVVRPQHF